This TCR beta chain was profiled in a study of blood T cells in healthy people across ages. Study-wide results and caveats: Bulk PBMC profiling left naive and antigen-experienced comparisons inconclusive. Long-lived and aged donors differed, with more naive CD4+ cells and higher diversity in the long-lived.

Germline lookup yields CDR1 SGHDN and CDR2 FVKESK. Trimming took 10 bases from V and 8 from J, leaving 11 bases between them. There are 11 residues in the CDR3. It was with a sample-barcoded 5' primer and a J-beta primer mix that a second PCR of roughly 7 to 12 cycles was run. Each CDR3 protein gets one entry after TCRdb re-called the 5' RACE reads with MiXCR. Among around 780,000 distinct CDR3 sequences listed, around three fifths were seen once. Concerning this clonotype: Its target is not known.

Drawn from each donor were ten milliliters of peripheral blood. The chain uses TRBV14 and TRBJ1-4, with D possibly matching TRBD1 (6 bases). The clonotype originates from a man in his forties or fifties in good health. Sequenced material: blood. In DNA form, the CDR3 reads TGTGCCAAGGGGGGGTGGGAAAAACTGTTTTTT. Translating gives CAKGGWEKLFF.